This T cell receptor beta chain was retrieved from a study of blood T cell repertoires in COVID-19. At the level of the study: Researchers got acute and convalescent COVID-19 samples from the United States, Italy and Spain.

Per the original data handling: Amplification from reference gene primers served as the basis for estimated nucleated cell counts. Sequencing used immunoSEQ multiplex PCR; TCRdb keeps in-frame clones, though not all of them. V and J calls plus clone size are reproduced from that table; the DNA served to infer D and trimming. The repertoire holds 120,000 or so clones, with 83% as singletons. This clone showed up just a few times. Sequenced sample: peripheral blood. The clonotype comes from a man older than 75 with active or convalescent COVID-19.

The CDR3 region is CASSSFSDRSYEQYF. CDR3 bases: TGTGCCAGTAGCTCTTTCAGCGACAGGTCCTACGAGCAGTACTTC. V gene TRBV19 combines with J gene TRBJ2-7; maybe TRBD1 (6 bases). This CDR3 contains 15 residues. V gave up 6 bases and J gave up 1 base, with 16 bases separating them. Germline V gene data show CDR1 as LNHDA and CDR2 as SQIVND (reference sequence).